This entry features one TCR beta chain sequence. Its specificity is not known. The sample belongs to a study of T cells in tumors after PD-1 blockade. Study as a whole: Each patient got pembrolizumab 200 mg every 3 weeks or cemiplimab 350 mg every 2 weeks. Some patients also took daily vismodegib 150 mg during anti-PD-1 treatment. Study results and caveats: Blood contained about 38% of the tumor's TCR clonotypes. Clonal replacement, not reinvigoration, is suggested for expanded exhausted CD8+ clones after therapy.

Germline values: CDR1 LGHDT, CDR2 YNNKEL (reference sequence). Trimming cost V 3 bases and J 1 base; bases outside gene matches: 4. This CDR3 has 15 amino acids. Using immunoSEQ multiplex PCR, the repertoire was profiled, and TCRdb retains in-frame clones only, with some absent. The profile covers more than 3,500 clones, with about 70% appearing a single time and roughly 19% taken by the ten largest. The chain recombines TRBV3-1 (or the pseudogene TRBV3-2) with TRBJ2-7, with 9 bases fitting TRBD2. This specimen consisted of tumor tissue, obtained before anti-PD-1 treatment. The receptor was derived from a human donor with basal cell carcinoma. Here the CDR3 reads CASSHSGSASYEQYF. CDR3 DNA: TGTGCCAGCAGCCATAGCGGGAGTGCTTCCTACGAGCAGTACTTC.